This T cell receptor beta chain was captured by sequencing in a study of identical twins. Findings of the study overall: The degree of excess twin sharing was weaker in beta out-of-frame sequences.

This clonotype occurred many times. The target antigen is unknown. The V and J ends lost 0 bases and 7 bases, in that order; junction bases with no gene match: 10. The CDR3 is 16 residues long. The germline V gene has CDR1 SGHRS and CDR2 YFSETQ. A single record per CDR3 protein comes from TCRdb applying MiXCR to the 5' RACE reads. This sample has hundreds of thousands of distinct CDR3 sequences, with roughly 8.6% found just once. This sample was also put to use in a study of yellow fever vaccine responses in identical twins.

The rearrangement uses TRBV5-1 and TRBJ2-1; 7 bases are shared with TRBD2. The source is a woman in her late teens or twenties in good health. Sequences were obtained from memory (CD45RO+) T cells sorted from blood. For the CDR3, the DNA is TGCGCCAGCAGCTTGGCGGGCGGGAGAGGATCGAATGAGCAGTTCTTC. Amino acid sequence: CASSLAGGRGSNEQFF. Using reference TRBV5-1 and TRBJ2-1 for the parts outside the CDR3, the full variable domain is KAGVTQTPRYLIKTRGQQVTLSCSPISGHRSVSWYQQTPGQGLQFLFEYFSETQRNKGNFPGRFSGRQFSNSRSEMNVSTLELGDSALYLCASSLAGGRGSNEQFFGPGTRLTVL.